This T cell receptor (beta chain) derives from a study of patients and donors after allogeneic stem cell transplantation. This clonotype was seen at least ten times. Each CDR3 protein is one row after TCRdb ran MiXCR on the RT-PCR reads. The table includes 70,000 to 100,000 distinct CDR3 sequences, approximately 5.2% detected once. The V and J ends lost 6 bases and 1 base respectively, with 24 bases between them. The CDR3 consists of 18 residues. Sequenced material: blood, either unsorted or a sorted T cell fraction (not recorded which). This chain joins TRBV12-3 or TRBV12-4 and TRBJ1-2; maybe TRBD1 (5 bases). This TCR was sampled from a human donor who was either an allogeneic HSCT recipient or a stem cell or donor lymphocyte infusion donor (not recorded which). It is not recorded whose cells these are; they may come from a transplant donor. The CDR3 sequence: CASSPGLLDTGGNYGYTF. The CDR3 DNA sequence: TGTGCCAGCAGCCCAGGGTTACTCGACACGGGGGGTAACTATGGCTACACCTTC.